Each of the 29 T cell receptor beta chains below was sequenced from the same sample in a study of blood T cells in healthy people across ages. It was with a sample-barcoded 5' primer and a J-beta primer mix that a second PCR of roughly 7 to 12 cycles was run. TCRdb itself ran the 5' RACE reads through MiXCR, one entry per CDR3 protein. This sample has approximately 1.5 million distinct CDR3 sequences, with about 35% found just once. The material sequenced was blood. Every receptor here comes from a woman aged 25 to 39 in good health.

This clonotype was observed once. The chain couples TRBV20-1 to TRBJ2-4, with 7 bases matching TRBD2. The J call is uncertain, as TRBJ2-7 better fits the DNA end. The CDR3 length is 14 residues. Germline V CDR1 and CDR2: DFQATT, SNEGSKA (reference sequence). CDR3 in DNA: TGCAGTGCTAGTGGGGGACCCAGCGGGGCCGAGCAGTACTTC. The encoded protein is CSASGGPSGAEQYF.

The chain employs TRBV6-2 or TRBV6-3 and TRBJ2-3; no clear D gene. Per germline, CDR1 MNHEY and CDR2 SVGEGT. Trimming left V 0 bases short and J 0 bases short, with 13 bases between. The CDR3 sequence is 17 residues long. The chain's CDR3 is CASSYSVRRPSTDTQYF. CDR3 bases: TGTGCCAGCAGTTACTCGGTCAGGAGACCAAGCACAGATACGCAGTATTTT.

With respect to this clonotype: A much larger clone lies a single base off, so this may be a read error. CDR3 DNA: TGTACCATCAGTGAGTCGATAGATACGCAGTATTTT. It codes for CTISESIDTQYF. The chain recombines TRBV10-3 with TRBJ2-3; the D is unclear. This CDR3 has 12 residues. The germline V gene has CDR1 ENHRY and CDR2 SYGVKD.

This sequence joins TRBV20-1 and TRBJ2-3; D is unclear. Germline CDR1 reads DFQATT; CDR2 reads SNEGSKA (reference sequence). This CDR3 contains 18 residues. Trimming took off 1 base at V and 2 bases at J, with 22 bases between the two ends. The CDR3 here is CSARAMPSAARPTDTQYF. The DNA for the CDR3 is TGCAGTGCTAGAGCAATGCCGTCGGCTGCTCGTCCCACAGATACGCAGTATTTT.

This chain links TRBV7-2 with TRBJ2-2, with 10 bases identical to TRBD2. The CDR3 length is 13 residues. Losses at the gene ends were 5 bases for V and 6 bases for J; bases not matched to a gene: 0. CDR1 is SGHTA and CDR2 is FQGNSA in the germline V gene. This CDR3 reads CASSSGRAGELFF. In DNA form, the CDR3 reads TGTGCCAGCAGCAGCGGGAGGGCCGGGGAGCTGTTTTTT.

This clonotype occurred a few times. The J gene is TRBJ2-1, the V gene TRBV9, with a weak D call TRBD2 (5 bases). The CDR3 is 14 residues long. Germline V CDR1 and CDR2: SGDLS, YYNGEE. The germline V and J ends were trimmed by 3 bases and 7 bases, with 14 bases remaining between them. CDR3 in amino acids: CASSAWGATNEQFF. The CDR3 DNA follows: TGTGCCAGCAGCGCCTGGGGAGCCACAAATGAGCAGTTCTTC.

This clonotype was counted a few times. The gene calls are TRBV20-1 and TRBJ2-5; 10 nucleotides match TRBD1. The assigned J gene may be wrong: the sequence end matches TRBJ2-7 better. The CDR3 consists of 15 residues. The germline CDR1 and CDR2 sequences are DFQATT and SNEGSKA (reference sequence). The CDR3 reads CSARLYRDRGVEQYF. CDR3 DNA sequence: TGCAGTGCTAGACTCTACCGGGACAGGGGTGTCGAGCAGTACTTC.

DNA for the CDR3: TGTGCCACCAGAGCTACAGGGAATAGGCAGCCCCAGCATTTT. Its translation is CATRATGNRQPQHF. V is TRBV15 and J is TRBJ1-5, with a weak D call TRBD1 (6 bases). This CDR3 spans 14 amino acids. The germline V gene has CDR1 LNHNV and CDR2 YYDKDF (reference sequence). Trimming left V 6 bases short and J 7 bases short, with 16 bases between.

V is TRBV27 and J is TRBJ1-2; no firm D call. This CDR3 is built from 13 residues. Germline V lookup: CDR1 MNHEY, CDR2 SMNVEV (reference sequence). Deletions cut 8 bases from V and 4 bases from J, with 14 bases between. The DNA of the CDR3 is TGTGCCAGCTGGCCCTCGGGCCGCTATGGCTACACCTTC. Its protein product is CASWPSGRYGYTF.

V gene TRBV7-6 combines with J gene TRBJ2-3, with 7 bases identical to TRBD2. CDR3 length: 16 amino acids. Trimming took 4 bases from V and 1 from J; bases not matched to a gene: 8. Germline V gives CDR1 SGHVS, CDR2 FNYEAQ. The CDR3 is CASSSFGEGRTDTQYF. Written as DNA, the CDR3 is TGTGCCAGCAGCTCCTTTGGGGAGGGTCGCACAGATACGCAGTATTTT.

This chain joins TRBV20-1 and TRBJ1-4; a weak D match, TRBD1 (5 bases). Germline CDR1 DFQATT, CDR2 SNEGSKA (reference sequence). The CDR3 is 17 amino acids. Trimming stripped 0 bases from V and 1 base from J, with 15 bases between. The CDR3 here is CSARDGGSTETNEKLFF. CDR3 nucleotides: TGCAGTGCTAGAGATGGGGGGTCGACCGAAACTAATGAAAAACTGTTTTTT.

The chain recombines TRBV28 with TRBJ2-7; D not resolved. CDR1 is MDHEN, CDR2 SYDVKM, per germline. CDR3 length: 14 amino acids. V lost 4 bases to trimming and J lost 2 bases, with 12 bases between them. The DNA of the CDR3 is TGTGCCAGCAGTTGGGCCAACTCTACCTACGAGCAGTACTTC. Residues: CASSWANSTYEQYF.

On this clonotype: One end of the junction varies from germline; a read error may be responsible. CDR3 in DNA: TGCGCCAGCAGCTTGTCGGCTAGCGGGACCTCCTACAGTGAGCAGTTCTTC. Its translation is CASSLSASGTSYSEQFF. The chain uses TRBV5-1 and TRBJ2-1, with 9 bases identical to TRBD2. The CDR3 contains 17 residues. CDR1 is SGHRS and CDR2 is YFSETQ in the germline V gene.

The chain uses TRBV6-5 and TRBJ1-1; D gene uncertain. V was trimmed by 6 bases and J by 7 bases, leaving 15 bases between them. The V gene's germline CDR1 is MNHEY and CDR2 SVGAGI. The CDR3 has 13 residues. The CDR3 protein is CASSAIDGLEAFF. The CDR3 bases are TGTGCCAGCAGCGCAATCGACGGGCTTGAAGCTTTCTTT.

This clonotype was counted a few times. The chain uses TRBV4-1 and TRBJ2-2; D not resolved. The CDR3 is 14 residues long. The V gene lost 1 base and the J gene lost 4 bases, with 7 bases spanning the gap. The germline gives CDR1 MGHRA, CDR2 YSYEKL. The CDR3 region is CASSQVSGTGELFF. The CDR3 coding sequence is TGCGCCAGCAGCCAAGTCAGTGGCACCGGGGAGCTGTTTTTT.

This clonotype has ten or more counts. The CDR3 sequence: CASSLEYLNYGYTF. The CDR3 DNA follows: TGTGCCAGCAGTTTGGAGTACCTCAACTATGGCTACACCTTC. The V call is TRBV12-3 or TRBV12-4, the J call TRBJ1-2; D not resolved. The CDR3 runs 14 residues. Trimming cost V 3 bases and J 2 bases, with 10 bases left between them.

For this clonotype: Being one base from a much bigger clone, this may be a read error. The J gene is TRBJ2-4, the V gene TRBV5-8; tentative D call: TRBD1 (7 bases). V dropped 0 bases and J dropped 13 bases, with 20 bases sitting between them. CDR1 and CDR2 (germline): SGHTS, YDEGEE. CDR3 size: 15 residues. The chain's CDR3 is CASSLGQGLSYGQYF. The DNA of the CDR3 is TGTGCCAGCAGCTTGGGACAGGGACTTTCCTACGGGCAGTACTTC.

The V call is TRBV4-1, the J call TRBJ1-2; D is possibly TRBD1 (5 bases). Between the trimmed V and J ends, which lost 1 base and 9 bases, there was a span of 12 bases. The CDR3 extends over 13 amino acids. Germline CDR1 reads MGHRA; CDR2 reads YSYEKL. For the CDR3, the DNA is TGCGCCAGCAGCCAAGCGGTCCCAGGGAGCTACACCTTC. It yields the protein CASSQAVPGSYTF.

The chain carries TRBV4-2 and TRBJ2-1; D is ambiguous. Germline lookup yields CDR1 LGHNA and CDR2 YNFKEQ. CDR3 length: 11 amino acids. V was shortened by 0 bases and J by 13 bases, with 7 bases between the two germline ends. The CDR3 sequence: CASSQDVIQFF. The CDR3 DNA sequence: TGTGCCAGCAGCCAAGATGTAATTCAGTTCTTC.

Ten or more counts support this clonotype. The chain carries TRBV20-1 and TRBJ2-5; 7 nucleotides line up with TRBD1. Germline lookup yields CDR1 DFQATT and CDR2 SNEGSKA (reference sequence). This CDR3 contains 15 residues. V trimming: 5 bases; J trimming: 1 base; junction bases outside the gene matches: 10. CDR3 amino acids: CSAGFTGDVQETQYF. The CDR3, as DNA: TGCAGTGCTGGCTTCACAGGGGACGTCCAAGAGACCCAGTACTTC.

V is TRBV4-1 and J is TRBJ1-1; tentative D call: TRBD1 (6 bases). The V gene's germline CDR1 is MGHRA and CDR2 YSYEKL. V dropped 3 bases and J dropped 1 base, with 15 bases sitting between them. The CDR3 consists of 16 residues. The CDR3 protein is CASSHIQDSPNTEAFF. In DNA form, the CDR3 reads TGCGCCAGCAGCCATATCCAGGACAGCCCGAACACTGAAGCTTTCTTT.

The chain joins TRBV15 to TRBJ1-4, with D hard to call. CDR1 is LNHNV, CDR2 YYDKDF, per germline (reference sequence). V lost 1 base and J lost 3, with 9 bases in between. The CDR3 loop spans 15 amino acids. The CDR3 region is CATSRGVVANEKLFF. The CDR3 coding sequence is TGTGCCACCAGCAGAGGAGTGGTAGCTAATGAAAAACTGTTTTTT.

With regard to this clonotype: A clone one base away is much larger, so this may be a read error. This sequence joins TRBV20-1 and TRBJ2-5; 9 nucleotides line up with TRBD2. This CDR3 comprises 17 residues. Unmatched junction bases numbered 18, after V lost 5 bases and J lost 5 bases. Germline-derived CDR1 and CDR2 are DFQATT and SNEGSKA (reference sequence). CDR3 in DNA: TGCAGTGCTGACCTTAACGCCGGGACTAGCTTTTGGGAGACCCAGTACTTC. It translates to CSADLNAGTSFWETQYF.

About this clonotype itself: Germline is not matched at one junction end, which may reflect a read error. The chain employs TRBV5-1 and TRBJ2-7; 9 nucleotides agree with TRBD1. The CDR3 has 15 residues. CDR1 is SGHRS, CDR2 YFSETQ, per germline. The CDR3 sequence: CASKKGQGVSYKQYF. The CDR3, as DNA: TGCGCCAGCAAGAAGGGACAGGGCGTATCCTACAAGCAGTACTTC.

This chain connects TRBV5-1 to TRBJ2-5; 8 bases fit TRBD2. V was pared by 0 bases and J by 5 bases, with 6 bases of the junction left unmatched. The CDR3 is made up of 15 amino acids. CDR1 and CDR2 from the germline V gene are SGHRS and YFSETQ. As DNA, the CDR3 is TGCGCCAGCAGCTTGGCCGGGACTAGAGAGGAGACCCAGTACTTC. This translates into CASSLAGTREETQYF.

V and J are TRBV7-9 and TRBJ2-3, with 7 bases that match TRBD1. The CDR3 runs to 16 residues. Germline V CDR1 and CDR2: SEHNR, FQNEAQ (reference sequence). V was clipped by 5 bases and J by 1 base; unmatched bases: 9. CDR3 amino acids: CASSPARGQGTDTQYF. The CDR3 DNA follows: TGTGCCAGCAGCCCCGCGAGGGGGCAGGGCACAGATACGCAGTATTTT.

This clonotype appeared a few times. The rearrangement uses TRBV28 and TRBJ1-4; TRBD1 matches 9 bases. Germline V lookup: CDR1 MDHEN, CDR2 SYDVKM. V lost 7 bases, J lost 5 bases, and 11 bases stayed unmatched. The length of the CDR3 is 16 residues. The CDR3 DNA follows: TGTGCCAGCATGGGGACAGGGCCAGGACTAAATGAAAAACTGTTTTTT. Protein sequence: CASMGTGPGLNEKLFF.

The chain joins TRBV29-1 to TRBJ1-2; D is ambiguous. The CDR3 covers 13 residues. Trimming shortened V by 0 bases and J by 2 bases, and 7 bases separated the two germline ends. Germline assignment: CDR1 SQVTM and CDR2 ANQGSEA. CDR3 nucleotides: TGCAGCGTTGAAGATAAGAGGAACTATGGCTACACCTTC. This sequence encodes CSVEDKRNYGYTF.

The table lists this clonotype with a few counts. The chain recombines TRBV20-1 with TRBJ2-2; possible D gene TRBD2, 5 bases. Germline CDR1 and CDR2: DFQATT and SNEGSKA (reference sequence). The CDR3 length is 16 residues. Trimming cost V 1 base and J 2 bases, with 14 bases left between them. This CDR3 reads CSARALFRGNTGELFF. CDR3 bases: TGCAGTGCTAGAGCTTTGTTTCGGGGAAACACCGGGGAGCTGTTTTTT.